The rows below give T cell receptor beta chains drawn from one sample of a study of response to subunit inactivated influenza vaccine. TCRdb ran MiXCR on the RT-PCR reads and lists one entry per CDR3 protein. The sample contains roughly 630,000 distinct CDR3 sequences, around 15% of which appear only once. Here the sequenced sample was PBMCs from blood, taken around 15 days before vaccination. These receptors were taken from a middle-aged man who received an inactivated influenza vaccine. Both conserved end residues are part of each CDR3.

CDR3aa,j_gene,v_gene
CSNGDQETQYF,TRBJ2-5,TRBV20-1
CASSPYGTSSTDTQYF,TRBJ2-3,TRBV5-1
CASTKDRVTEAFF,TRBJ1-1,TRBV7-2
CASSRDRNSQFF,TRBJ2-1,TRBV27
CASSTGQGAPLGNTIYF,TRBJ1-3,TRBV5-4
CASSPIREGAGYTF,TRBJ1-2,TRBV28
CATSRDVASGTYEQYF,TRBJ2-7,TRBV15
CASSPDRGVSYNEQFF,TRBJ2-1,TRBV7-9
CASSQDRAFSGQYF,TRBJ2-3,TRBV4-2
CASSLTYGTGVTDTQYF,TRBJ2-3,TRBV5-1
CASSSRRGSQPQHF,TRBJ1-5,TRBV6-1
CASSATGLPSTDTQYF,TRBJ2-3,TRBV27
CATSSRDGTDGYTF,TRBJ1-2,TRBV15
CASSPGGSFASYEQYF,TRBJ2-7,TRBV9
CAIKAGTGNQPQHF,TRBJ1-5,TRBV10-3
CASSTTRDVNQPQHF,TRBJ1-5,TRBV7-2
CASSHAGNAGREQYF,TRBJ2-7,TRBV7-2
CASSQRGRPNDEQYF,TRBJ2-7,TRBV4-2
CASSFREMKGPQYF,TRBJ2-5,TRBV12-3/TRBV12-4
CASSYSTAGGNEQFF,TRBJ2-1,TRBV6-5
CASSSSPGLAGLPPGSCFF,TRBJ2-2,TRBV7-3
CASSLGLAGIAGIDEQFF,TRBJ2-1,TRBV11-2
CASSQVRDEQYF,TRBJ2-7,TRBV3-1